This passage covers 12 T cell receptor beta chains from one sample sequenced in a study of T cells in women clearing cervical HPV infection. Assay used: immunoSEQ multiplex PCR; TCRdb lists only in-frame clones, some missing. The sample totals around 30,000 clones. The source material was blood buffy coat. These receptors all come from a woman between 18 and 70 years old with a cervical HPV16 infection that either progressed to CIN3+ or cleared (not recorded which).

The DNA read from the CDR3 is TGCAGTGCTAGAGATCCTAGCGCATACACAGATACG. Translating it yields CSARDPSAYTDT. In full, the CDR3 reads CSARDPSAYTDTQYF. This chain uses TRBV20-1 with TRBJ2-3, with TRBD2 as a possible D gene (6 bases). The DNA ends 3 residues before the CDR3 does, and the rest of the CDR3 is filled in from the germline J gene. Trimming removed 0 bases from V and 2 bases from J, with 12 bases in between. This CDR3 comprises 15 residues. Per the germline V gene, CDR1 is DFQATT and CDR2 is SNEGSKA (reference sequence).

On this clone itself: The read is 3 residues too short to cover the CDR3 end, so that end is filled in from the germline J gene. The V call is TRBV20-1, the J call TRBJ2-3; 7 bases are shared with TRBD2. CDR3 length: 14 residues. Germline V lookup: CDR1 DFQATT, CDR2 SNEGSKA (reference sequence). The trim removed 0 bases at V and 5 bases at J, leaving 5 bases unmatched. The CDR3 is CSARDPSGGDTQYF. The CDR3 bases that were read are TGCAGTGCTAGAGATCCTAGCGGAGGAGATACG.

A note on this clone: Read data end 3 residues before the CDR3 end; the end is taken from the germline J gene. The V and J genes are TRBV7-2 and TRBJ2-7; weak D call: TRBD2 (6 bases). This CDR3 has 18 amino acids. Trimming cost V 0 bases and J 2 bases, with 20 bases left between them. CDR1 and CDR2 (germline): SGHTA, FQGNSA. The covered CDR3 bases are TGTGCCAGCAGCTTAGCCCCTCGGGGGACCTACATCCCCTACGAG. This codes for CASSLAPRGTYIPYE. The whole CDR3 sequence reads CASSLAPRGTYIPYEQYF.

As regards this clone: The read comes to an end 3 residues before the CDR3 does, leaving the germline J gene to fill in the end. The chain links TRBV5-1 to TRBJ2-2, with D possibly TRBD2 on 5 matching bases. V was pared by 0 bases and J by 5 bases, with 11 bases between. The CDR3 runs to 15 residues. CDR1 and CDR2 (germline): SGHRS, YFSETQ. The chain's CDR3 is CASSLDAGGTGELFF. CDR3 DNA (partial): TGCGCCAGCAGCTTGGACGCGGGTGGGACCGGGGAG.

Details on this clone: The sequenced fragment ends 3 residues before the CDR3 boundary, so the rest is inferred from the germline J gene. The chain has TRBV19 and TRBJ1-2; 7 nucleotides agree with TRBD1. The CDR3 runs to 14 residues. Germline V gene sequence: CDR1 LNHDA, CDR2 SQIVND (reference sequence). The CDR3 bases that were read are TGTGCCAGTAGTAAAGACAGGGCGTACAATGAC. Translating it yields CASSKDRAYND. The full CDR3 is CASSKDRAYNDYTF.

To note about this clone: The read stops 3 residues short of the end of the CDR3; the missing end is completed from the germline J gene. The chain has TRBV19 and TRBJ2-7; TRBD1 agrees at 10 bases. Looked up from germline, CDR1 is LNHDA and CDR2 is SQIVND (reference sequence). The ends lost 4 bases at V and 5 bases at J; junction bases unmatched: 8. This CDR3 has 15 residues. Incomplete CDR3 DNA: TGTGCCAGTAGTACCTCCCGACAGGGGGCCAACGAG. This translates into CASSTSRQGANE. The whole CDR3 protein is CASSTSRQGANEQYF.

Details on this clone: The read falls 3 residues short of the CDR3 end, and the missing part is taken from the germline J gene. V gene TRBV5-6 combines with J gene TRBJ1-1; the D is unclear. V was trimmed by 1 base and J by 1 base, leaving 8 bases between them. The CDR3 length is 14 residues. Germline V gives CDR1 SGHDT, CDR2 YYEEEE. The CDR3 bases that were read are TGTGCCAGCAGCTTGCCTACTGGGAACACTGAA. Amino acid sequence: CASSLPTGNTE. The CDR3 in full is CASSLPTGNTEAFF.

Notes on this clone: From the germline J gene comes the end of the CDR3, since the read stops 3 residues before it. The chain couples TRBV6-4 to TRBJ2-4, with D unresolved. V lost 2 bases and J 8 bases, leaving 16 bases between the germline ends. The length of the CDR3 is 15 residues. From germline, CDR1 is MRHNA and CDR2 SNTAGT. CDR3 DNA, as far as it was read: TGTGCCAGCAGTGACAGAAGCAGCCTTAGGGACATT. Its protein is CASSDRSSLRDI. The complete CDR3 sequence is CASSDRSSLRDIQYF.

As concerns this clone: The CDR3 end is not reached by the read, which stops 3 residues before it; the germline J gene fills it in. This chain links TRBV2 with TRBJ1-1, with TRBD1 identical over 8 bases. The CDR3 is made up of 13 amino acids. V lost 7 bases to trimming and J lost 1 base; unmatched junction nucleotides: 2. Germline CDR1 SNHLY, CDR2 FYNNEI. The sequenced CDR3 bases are TGTGCCAGCATCGGACAGGGGAACACTGAA. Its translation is CASIGQGNTE. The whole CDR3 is CASIGQGNTEAFF.

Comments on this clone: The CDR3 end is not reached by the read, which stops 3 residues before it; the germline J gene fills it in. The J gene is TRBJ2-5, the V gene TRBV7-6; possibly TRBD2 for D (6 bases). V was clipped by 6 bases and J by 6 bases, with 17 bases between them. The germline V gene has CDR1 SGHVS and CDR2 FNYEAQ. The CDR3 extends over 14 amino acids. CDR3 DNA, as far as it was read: TGTGCCAGCAGTCTTAGCGGAAACAGGCAGACC. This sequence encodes CASSLSGNRQT. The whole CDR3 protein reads CASSLSGNRQTQYF.

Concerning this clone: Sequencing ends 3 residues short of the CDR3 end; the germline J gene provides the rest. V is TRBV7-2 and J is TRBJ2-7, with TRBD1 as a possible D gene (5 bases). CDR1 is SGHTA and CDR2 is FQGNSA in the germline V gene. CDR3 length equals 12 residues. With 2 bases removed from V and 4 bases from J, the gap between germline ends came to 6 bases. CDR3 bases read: TGTGCCAGCAGCTTACAGGGTTACGAG. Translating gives CASSLQGYE. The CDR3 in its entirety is CASSLQGYEQYF.

CDR3 DNA (partial): TGCGCCAGCAGCTTGGCCACAGAAGATACG. Translating gives CASSLATEDT. In full, the CDR3 is CASSLATEDTQYF. The chain uses TRBV5-1 and TRBJ2-3; D is uncertain. Read coverage stops 3 residues before the CDR3 terminus; the germline J gene supplies the remainder. The CDR3 is 13 amino acids. V was shortened by 0 bases and J by 5 bases, with 7 bases between the two germline ends. Germline CDR1 reads SGHRS; CDR2 reads YFSETQ.